This T cell receptor (beta chain) originates from a study of cytomegalovirus exposure and HLA in healthy donors. Notes on the study in general: The study reported that TCR beta sequences accurately predicted HLA-A and HLA-B alleles in most subjects.

Unrecorded immune exposure was likely among donors, who were nominally healthy when sampled. CDR1 and CDR2 from the germline V gene are MNHEY and SMNVEV (reference sequence). The CDR3 covers 13 residues. The germline V and J ends were trimmed by 6 bases and 0 bases, with 6 bases remaining between them. Amplification used 60 Vbeta primers and 13 Jbeta primers. Libraries were prepared by immunoSEQ multiplex PCR; TCRdb keeps only in-frame clonotypes and omits some of them. The sample holds under 200,000 clones, 81% seen once. This clone is a singleton in its sample. The antigen is not known. The receptor was isolated from a man in his fifties in good health and CMV-seronegative. The chain employs TRBV27 and TRBJ1-3, with D possibly TRBD1 on 6 matching bases. Material for sequencing was PBMCs. CDR3 loop: CASRDSSGNTIYF. The CDR3 DNA sequence: TGTGCCAGCAGGGACAGCTCTGGAAACACCATATATTTT.